This TCR beta chain was observed in a study of human T cells and chemical hapten exposure. TCRdb ran MiXCR on the RACE reads and lists one entry per CDR3 protein. Among some 80,000 distinct CDR3 sequences listed, about 10% were seen once. This clonotype was seen a handful of times. Its antigen is undetermined. Study-wide findings and caveats: The formation of large CDR3 similarity clusters by expanded TCRs significantly exceeded that of controls.

This CDR3 has 16 residues. This sample's time point: patch test 1, 2 weeks after DPC sensitization. Treatment defined: therapeutic diphenylcyclopropenone sensitization with weekly scalp DPC. The rearrangement joins TRBV21-1 to TRBJ2-2; the table's D call, TRBD1, was not checked against the DNA. TRBV21-1 is a pseudogene. The sequence was obtained from a woman aged 50 to 60 with alopecia areata. Some clones in this sample may be carry-over from other donors' samples. Sequencing was performed on whole blood, taken in connection with sensitization to the hapten diphenylcyclopropenone (DPC). The DNA for the CDR3 is TGTGCCAGCAGCACCGGACAGGGGGCGAGGACCGGGGAGCTGTTTTTT. Translating gives CASSTGQGARTGELFF.